The subject of this entry is one TCR beta chain. Antigen unknown. V was shortened by 0 bases and J by 2 bases, with 10 bases between the two germline ends. Germline V gives CDR1 LNHNV, CDR2 YYDKDF (reference sequence). CDR3 size: 15 residues. All the people who gave samples were healthy bone marrow donors. These data are taken from a study of cytomegalovirus exposure and HLA in healthy donors. Findings of the study overall: Being productive about 90% or about 30% of the time was typical of most TCR beta V segments in an earlier analysis.

The PCR used 60 Vbeta and 13 Jbeta primers. TCRdb's copy holds only in-frame clones and misses some; the assay was immunoSEQ multiplex PCR. The sample carries around 220,000 clones, about 80% recorded once. The V gene is TRBV15, the J gene TRBJ1-2, with D possibly being TRBD1 (5 bases). The sequence derives from a man aged 40-55 years in good health and CMV-seronegative. The sample consisted of PBMCs. CDR3: CATSREVGVNYGYTF. The DNA for the CDR3 is TGTGCCACCAGCAGAGAGGTAGGGGTGAACTATGGCTACACCTTC.